The 21 T cell receptor beta chains below all came from one sample that was sequenced in a study of identical twins. TCRdb redid the calling of the 5' RACE reads with MiXCR, one entry per CDR3 protein. The sample includes roughly 260,000 distinct CDR3 sequences, 11% to 15% of them seen just once. Sequences were obtained from memory (CD45RO+) T cells sorted from blood. These receptors originate from a young woman in good health.

J is TRBJ1-2 and V is TRBV19; unclear D gene. The germline V gene has CDR1 LNHDA and CDR2 SQIVND (reference sequence). There are 14 residues in the CDR3. V lost 4 bases, J lost 0 bases, and 9 bases lay in between. As DNA, the CDR3 is TGTGCCAGTAGTAGGGAACACTCTAACTATGGCTACACCTTC. This encodes CASSREHSNYGYTF. Together with reference TRBV19 and TRBJ1-2, the CDR3 gives the full variable domain: DGGITQSPKYLFRKEGQNVTLSCEQNLNHDAMYWYRQDPGQGLRLIYYSQIVNDFQKGDIAEGYSVSREKKESFPLTVTSAQKNPTAFYLCASSREHSNYGYTFGSGTRLTVV.

This chain's CDR3 is CASSSGTPYNEQFF. The CDR3 DNA follows: TGTGCCAGCAGCTCCGGGACTCCCTACAATGAGCAGTTCTTC. This sequence joins TRBV7-6 and TRBJ2-1; D is possibly TRBD2 (6 bases). The CDR3 spans 14 residues. Per the germline V gene, CDR1 is SGHVS and CDR2 is FNYEAQ. Deletions cut 4 bases from V and 2 bases from J, with 9 bases between.

This clonotype showed up just a few times. This chain joins TRBV7-9 and TRBJ2-2; tentatively, D is TRBD2 (5 bases). Germline-derived CDR1 and CDR2 are SEHNR and FQNEAQ (reference sequence). This CDR3 region has 12 residues. V lost 5 bases and J 9 bases, leaving 10 bases between the germline ends. The CDR3 DNA reads TGTGCCAGCAGCCCCCTAGCTTGGGAGCTGTTTTTT. Its protein is CASSPLAWELFF. The entire variable domain, with the rest obtained from reference TRBV7-9 and TRBJ2-2, is as follows: DTGVSQNPRHKITKRGQNVTFRCDPISEHNRLYWYRQTLGQGPEFLTYFQNEAQLEKSRLLSDRFSAERPKGSFSTLEIQRTEQGDSAMYLCASSPLAWELFFGEGSRLTVL.

The chain uses TRBV6-1 and TRBJ2-1, with 7 bases fitting TRBD2. The CDR3 extends over 14 amino acids. V was pared by 9 bases and J by 8 bases, with 13 bases of the junction left unmatched. The germline gives CDR1 MNHNS, CDR2 SASEGT. The CDR3 is CASRGRARGDEQFF. In nucleotides, the CDR3 is TGTGCCAGTCGGGGGAGGGCCCGGGGCGATGAGCAGTTCTTC.

There are many counts of this clonotype. This chain links TRBV11-2 with TRBJ2-1; 13 bases align to TRBD2. V lost 4 bases to trimming and J lost 7 bases; unmatched junction nucleotides: 13. This CDR3 is 18 amino acids long. Germline V gene data show CDR1 as SGHAT and CDR2 as FQNNGV. CDR3 region: CASSSLGLAGIPGNEQFF. The CDR3 nucleotides are TGTGCCAGCAGCTCTCTGGGACTAGCGGGGATCCCTGGTAATGAGCAGTTCTTC.

This rearrangement joins TRBV18 to TRBJ1-1, with TRBD1 matching 7 bases. V lost 3 bases to trimming and J lost 4 bases; unmatched junction nucleotides: 5. Germline loops: CDR1 KGHSH, CDR2 LQKENI. This CDR3 region has 14 residues. The CDR3 DNA reads TGTGCCAGCTCACCGACAGGGATGAGCACTGAAGCTTTCTTT. Residues: CASSPTGMSTEAFF.

Of note for this clonotype: The junction departs from the called germline gene at one end, perhaps through a read error. The chain has TRBV6-5 and TRBJ2-7; D perhaps matches TRBD1 (6 bases). The CDR3 covers 14 residues. Germline lookup yields CDR1 MNHEY and CDR2 SVGAGI. CDR3 in amino acids: CASSYSPGDYEQYF. Here the CDR3 DNA reads TGTGCCAGCAGCTACTCGCCAGGGGACTACGAGCAGTACTTC.

This clonotype was observed many times. The V call is TRBV7-3, the J call TRBJ2-1; 10 nucleotides align to TRBD2. Germline-derived CDR1 and CDR2 are SGHTA and FQGTGA. With 6 bases clipped from V and 4 bases from J, the junction kept 6 bases outside the gene matches. CDR3 length: 15 amino acids. CDR3 sequence reads: CASSLAGAQYNEQFF. The CDR3 nucleotides read TGTGCCAGCAGTCTAGCGGGGGCCCAATACAATGAGCAGTTCTTC.

This chain links TRBV14 with TRBJ2-7; D gene ambiguous. Germline V CDR1 and CDR2: SGHDN, FVKESK. The germline V and J ends were trimmed by 4 bases and 8 bases, with 15 bases remaining between them. The CDR3 totals 13 residues. The CDR3 loop reads CASSRQERRQQYF. As DNA, the CDR3 is TGTGCCAGCAGCCGCCAAGAAAGACGGCAGCAGTACTTC.

V usage is TRBV11-3 and J usage is TRBJ2-1, with D unresolved. CDR1 and CDR2 from the germline V gene are SGHNT and YENEEA. Trimming pared 5 bases from V and 5 bases from J, leaving 7 bases between. The CDR3 is 12 residues long. The CDR3 DNA reads as TGTGCCAGCAGCCCTAACCACAATGAGCAGTTCTTC. Encoded protein: CASSPNHNEQFF.

This clonotype appeared a few times. J is TRBJ2-1 and V is TRBV24-1; 7 positions match TRBD2. CDR3 size: 13 residues. CDR1 and CDR2 (germline): KGHDR, SFDVKD. V gave up 0 bases and J gave up 9 bases; unmatched junction bases: 1. The CDR3, as DNA: TGTGCCACCAGTGATTTGTGGGGGGGTGAGCAGTTCTTC. Translation: CATSDLWGGEQFF.

This clonotype showed up just a few times. The rearrangement uses TRBV6-1 and TRBJ2-7, with D possibly being TRBD1 (6 bases). Trimming removed 5 bases from V and 2 bases from J, with 10 bases in between. CDR1 is MNHNS, CDR2 SASEGT, per germline. CDR3 length: 13 residues. CDR3 nucleotides: TGTGCCAGCAGTAAACAGGGAACCTACGAGCAGTACTTC. It specifies CASSKQGTYEQYF.

The chain links TRBV20-1 to TRBJ2-1; D is possibly TRBD2 (6 bases). V lost 6 bases and J lost 2, with 11 bases in between. The CDR3 length is 13 residues. Looked up from germline, CDR1 is DFQATT and CDR2 is SNEGSKA (reference sequence). In DNA, the CDR3 is TGCAGTGCGGGACTTAGAGCCTACAATGAGCAGTTCTTC. Translation: CSAGLRAYNEQFF.

Here the CDR3 DNA reads TGTGCACTTGGAGGGCCAGCCACAGATACGCAGTATTTT. This sequence encodes CALGGPATDTQYF. The chain is built from TRBV6-2 or TRBV6-3 and TRBJ2-3; tentatively, D is TRBD2 (6 bases). CDR1 is MNHEY and CDR2 is SVGEGT in the germline V gene. This CDR3 is built from 13 residues.

This clonotype has just a few counts. The rearrangement links TRBV5-5 to TRBJ1-1; no clear D gene. CDR3 length: 13 amino acids. V dropped 2 bases and J dropped 10 bases, with 15 bases sitting between them. CDR1 is SGHKS, CDR2 YYEKEE, per germline (reference sequence). The CDR3 DNA is TGTGCCAGCAGCTTCGAACGGGAGAGGGTAGCTTTCTTT. Translated, it gives CASSFERERVAFF.

This clonotype was found a few times. V is TRBV4-3 and J is TRBJ2-1; D gene ambiguous. The CDR3 extends over 11 amino acids. V was clipped by 0 bases and J by 7 bases, with 1 base between them. Per germline, CDR1 LGHNA and CDR2 YSLEER. CDR3 amino acids: CASSQENEQFF. CDR3 nucleotide sequence: TGCGCCAGCAGCCAAGAGAATGAGCAGTTCTTC.

The V call is TRBV12-3 or TRBV12-4, the J call TRBJ2-1; 9 nucleotides agree with TRBD2. The CDR3 runs 15 residues. V trimming: 6 bases; J trimming: 8 bases; junction bases outside the gene matches: 11. The CDR3 nucleotides read TGTGCCAGCAGGCCCCTAGCGGGGCCGGGGGATGAGCAGTTCTTC. Translating it yields CASRPLAGPGDEQFF.

V usage is TRBV6-1 and J usage is TRBJ1-2; 8 nucleotides agree with TRBD1. The germline gives CDR1 MNHNS, CDR2 SASEGT. V trimming: 6 bases; J trimming: 5 bases; junction bases outside the gene matches: 5. This CDR3 is built from 13 residues. The DNA of the CDR3 is TGTGCCAGCAGGGACAGGGAGATTTATGGCTACACCTTC. Translated: CASRDREIYGYTF.

The chain joins TRBV7-9 to TRBJ2-3; D perhaps matches TRBD2 (6 bases). CDR1 SEHNR and CDR2 FQNEAQ come from the germline V gene (reference sequence). This CDR3 is built from 14 residues. With 4 bases removed from V and 4 bases from J, the gap between germline ends came to 12 bases. CDR3 in amino acids: CASSSPGRPDTQYF. Written as DNA, the CDR3 is TGTGCCAGCAGCTCCCCGGGGAGGCCAGATACGCAGTATTTT.

This sequence joins TRBV19 and TRBJ2-7; maybe TRBD2 (5 bases). CDR3 size: 14 residues. Germline V gene lookup returns CDR1 LNHDA and CDR2 SQIVND (reference sequence). V gave up 4 bases and J gave up 3 bases, with 13 bases separating them. CDR3 sequence (DNA): TGTGCCAGTAGTACCGGAGGCATCTACTACGAGCAGTACTTC. This encodes CASSTGGIYYEQYF.

CDR3 in amino acids: CASSLGVGGGNNEQFF. CDR3 bases: TGTGCCAGCAGCTTGGGTGTTGGCGGGGGGAACAATGAGCAGTTCTTC. The chain links TRBV5-8 to TRBJ2-1, with 8 bases identical to TRBD2. V trimming: 0 bases; J trimming: 5 bases; junction bases outside the gene matches: 7. CDR1 and CDR2 (germline): SGHTS, YDEGEE. The CDR3 runs 16 residues.